The 31 T cell receptor beta chains below come from one sample, sequenced in a study of blood T cell repertoires in COVID-19. Sequencing was performed with immunoSEQ multiplex PCR; in TCRdb, only in-frame clones are kept and a portion is missing. Found here are some 200,000 clones, about 80% of them singletons; the top ten hold around 7%. The material sequenced was PBMCs or T cells enriched from blood (not recorded which). All receptors derive from a middle-aged man who had recovered from COVID-19.

V and J are TRBV6-1 and TRBJ1-2; D is ambiguous. The CDR3 has 15 residues. CDR1 and CDR2 from the germline V gene are MNHNS and SASEGT. The ends were cut back, 2 bases at V and 3 bases at J, with 13 bases in the middle. The CDR3 is CASSEFEGAHYGYTF. The CDR3 DNA reads as TGTGCCAGCAGTGAATTTGAAGGAGCTCACTATGGCTACACCTTC.

This clone has a single count. The rearrangement joins TRBV2 to TRBJ1-2; possibly TRBD1 for D (5 bases). Trimming stripped 7 bases from V and 3 bases from J, with 12 bases between. The CDR3 has 13 amino acids. Germline V gene sequence: CDR1 SNHLY, CDR2 FYNNEI. In DNA form, the CDR3 reads TGTGCCAGCATTCGACAGATCGACTATGGCTACACCTTC. Translation gives CASIRQIDYGYTF.

The V call is TRBV6-5, the J call TRBJ1-2, with 8 bases aligning to TRBD1. Germline CDR1 is MNHEY and CDR2 is SVGAGI. The CDR3 consists of 13 residues. V trimming: 10 bases; J trimming: 3 bases; junction bases outside the gene matches: 7. CDR3 sequence (DNA): TGTGCCACTCCGGGACAGGAAGACTATGGCTACACCTTC. This encodes CATPGQEDYGYTF.

This clone was counted a few times. The chain carries TRBV5-1 and TRBJ1-1; TRBD1 might be the D (5 bases). The CDR3 contains 12 residues. Trimming took 2 bases from V and 10 from J, leaving 12 bases between them. Germline V lookup: CDR1 SGHRS, CDR2 YFSETQ. The CDR3 loop reads CASSLQVPPAFF. The CDR3, as DNA: TGCGCCAGCAGCTTACAGGTACCTCCAGCTTTCTTT.

The chain couples TRBV30 to TRBJ1-4; 7 bases agree with TRBD1. Looked up from germline, CDR1 is GTSNPN and CDR2 is SVGIG (reference sequence). CDR3 length: 16 amino acids. J lost 0 bases, V lost 0 bases, and 4 bases had no gene match. The CDR3 here is CAWSVPGGTTNEKLFF. CDR3 nucleotide sequence: TGTGCCTGGAGTGTACCAGGGGGTACAACTAATGAAAAACTGTTTTTT. The full variable domain, rest sourced from reference TRBV30 and TRBJ1-4, is SQTIHQWPATLVQPVGSPLSLECTVEGTSNPNLYWYRQAAGRGLQLLFYSVGIGQISSEVPQNLSASRPQDRQFILSSKKLLLSDSGFYLCAWSVPGGTTNEKLFFGSGTQLSVL.

This chain joins TRBV2 and TRBJ2-7; no clear D gene. This CDR3 is 15 amino acids long. The V gene lost 1 base and the J gene lost 1 base, with 11 bases spanning the gap. Germline values: CDR1 SNHLY, CDR2 FYNNEI. CDR3 residues: CASSEVLEVSYEQYF. For the CDR3, the DNA is TGTGCCAGCAGTGAAGTTCTTGAGGTTTCCTACGAGCAGTACTTC.

The gene calls are TRBV6-2 or TRBV6-3 and TRBJ1-1; 8 bases are a match to TRBD1. Germline V CDR1 and CDR2: MNHEY, SVGEGT. V dropped 4 bases and J dropped 0; count of bases not matched to a gene: 4. CDR3 length: 15 residues. The CDR3 loop reads CASSSPGQVNTEAFF. The CDR3 DNA reads as TGTGCCAGCAGTTCCCCGGGACAGGTGAACACTGAAGCTTTCTTT.

V gene TRBV11-2 combines with J gene TRBJ2-2; 10 nucleotides line up with TRBD1. V was pared by 1 base and J by 0 bases, with 8 bases of the junction left unmatched. Germline V gene data show CDR1 as SGHAT and CDR2 as FQNNGV. The CDR3 consists of 19 residues. The CDR3 sequence: CASSLVGTGASPNTGELFF. In DNA, the CDR3 is TGTGCCAGCAGCTTAGTTGGGACAGGGGCCTCGCCGAACACCGGGGAGCTGTTTTTT.

The chain recombines TRBV6-1 with TRBJ1-1; TRBD1 matches at 10 bases. The CDR3 consists of 15 residues. J lost 10 bases, V lost 2 bases, and 10 bases had no gene match. The germline V gene encodes CDR1 MNHNS and CDR2 SASEGT. The CDR3: CASSELATGGTRAFF. For the CDR3, the DNA is TGTGCCAGCAGTGAACTGGCGACAGGGGGCACGAGAGCTTTCTTT.

The rearrangement uses TRBV7-2 and TRBJ1-4, with 7 bases fitting TRBD1. The ends lost 1 base at V and 2 bases at J; junction bases unmatched: 10. The germline V gene encodes CDR1 SGHTA and CDR2 FQGNSA. The CDR3 has 18 amino acids. The CDR3 spells CASSLGAGGAMTNEKLFF. The CDR3 DNA is TGTGCCAGCAGCTTAGGGGCAGGGGGAGCTATGACTAATGAAAAACTGTTTTTT.

V is TRBV11-3 and J is TRBJ2-3, with D tentatively TRBD2 (5 bases). The CDR3 has 14 residues. Trimming removed 6 bases from V and 4 bases from J, with 14 bases in between. Germline values: CDR1 SGHNT, CDR2 YENEEA. The CDR3 loop reads CASRSAGGPDTQYF. CDR3 sequence (DNA): TGTGCCAGCAGAAGTGCTGGCGGGCCAGATACGCAGTATTTT. The full variable domain, its missing parts supplied by reference TRBV11-3 and TRBJ2-3, is EAGVVQSPRYKIIEKKQPVAFWCNPISGHNTLYWYLQNLGQGPELLIRYENEEAVDDSQLPKDRFSAERLKGVDSTLKIQPAELGDSAVYLCASRSAGGPDTQYFGPGTRLTVL.

This chain uses TRBV28 with TRBJ1-1, with TRBD1 as a possible D gene (5 bases). In germline, CDR1 is MDHEN, CDR2 SYDVKM. V was cut by 9 bases and J by 3 bases, with 14 bases left in between. The CDR3 consists of 13 residues. The CDR3 loop is CASISSGYTEAFF. The DNA for the CDR3 is TGTGCCAGTATCAGTTCAGGGTACACTGAAGCTTTCTTT.

This clone was detected once. The chain employs TRBV7-8 and TRBJ2-1, with no clear D. This CDR3 region has 15 residues. Germline CDR1 reads SGHVS; CDR2 reads FQNEAQ. V lost 4 bases to trimming and J lost 6 bases, with 16 bases between them. CDR3 residues: CASSSSRFLGNEQFF. CDR3 nucleotide sequence: TGTGCCAGCAGCTCGAGTCGGTTTCTCGGCAATGAGCAGTTCTTC.

The rearrangement links TRBV19 to TRBJ1-1; no clear D gene. Trimming took off 5 bases at V and 4 bases at J, with 8 bases between the two ends. Germline loops: CDR1 LNHDA, CDR2 SQIVND (reference sequence). The CDR3 has 12 amino acids. In DNA, the CDR3 is TGTGCCAGTAGTCCCTCAGGCACTGAAGCTTTCTTT. Translation: CASSPSGTEAFF.

J is TRBJ1-6 and V is TRBV5-1, with a possible D match to TRBD1 (6 bases). Germline lookup yields CDR1 SGHRS and CDR2 YFSETQ. V lost 3 bases, J lost 6 bases, and 13 bases lay in between. The CDR3 has 15 residues. The CDR3 DNA is TGCGCCAGCAGCTACGACAGAGGGGGTAATTCACCCCTCCACTTT. Protein: CASSYDRGGNSPLHF.

The chain couples TRBV7-2 to TRBJ1-2; TRBD1 aligns across 7 bases. The CDR3 runs 16 residues. J lost 4 bases, V lost 1 base, and 9 bases had no gene match. Per the germline V gene, CDR1 is SGHTA and CDR2 is FQGNSA. The CDR3 spells CASSLGGGQATYGYTF. CDR3 nucleotide sequence: TGTGCCAGCAGCTTAGGGGGAGGACAGGCTACCTATGGCTACACCTTC.

This sequence joins TRBV18 and TRBJ2-7; D gene uncertain. This CDR3 is built from 14 residues. CDR1 is KGHSH, CDR2 LQKENI, per germline. The V end lost 2 bases, the J end lost 0 bases, and 8 bases lay between the germline ends. The CDR3 spells CASSPIENSYEQYF. DNA of the CDR3: TGTGCCAGCTCACCAATAGAAAACTCCTACGAGCAGTACTTC.

The V and J genes are TRBV6-5 and TRBJ2-1, with D tentatively TRBD1 (6 bases). The CDR3 length is 13 residues. Germline loops: CDR1 MNHEY, CDR2 SVGAGI. Trimming cost V 6 bases and J 10 bases, with 16 bases left between them. The CDR3 DNA is TGTGCCAGCAGGTTCGGGACACCTCCGGAGCAGTTCTTC. Its translation: CASRFGTPPEQFF.

The chain has TRBV28 and TRBJ1-2; no clear D gene. V dropped 6 bases and J dropped 4 bases, with 24 bases sitting between them. The germline CDR1 and CDR2 sequences are MDHEN and SYDVKM. This CDR3 contains 17 residues. In DNA form, the CDR3 reads TGTGCCAGCAGACCGAGGATCGGCAGGAGGTTTGGCTATGGCTACACCTTC. Encoded protein: CASRPRIGRRFGYGYTF.

The genes are TRBV7-9 and TRBJ1-5; D might be TRBD1 (5 bases). Deletions cut 5 bases from V and 3 bases from J, with 11 bases between. Germline loops: CDR1 SEHNR, CDR2 FQNEAQ (reference sequence). The CDR3 length is 14 residues. This CDR3 is CASSAGGYNQPQHF. Here the CDR3 DNA reads TGTGCCAGCAGCGCCGGGGGATACAATCAGCCCCAGCATTTT.

The genes are TRBV7-8 and TRBJ2-7, with D perhaps matching TRBD1 (5 bases). The CDR3 loop spans 14 amino acids. Germline CDR1 reads SGHVS; CDR2 reads FQNEAQ. The ends were cut back, 0 bases at V and 3 bases at J, with 9 bases in the middle. The CDR3 nucleotides read TGTGCCAGCAGCTTAGCGGTAAGGGGCTACGAGCAGTACTTC. This encodes CASSLAVRGYEQYF.

The chain has TRBV19 and TRBJ1-6; a possible D gene is TRBD1 (6 bases). Germline CDR1 reads LNHDA; CDR2 reads SQIVND (reference sequence). Deletions cut 4 bases from V and 5 bases from J, with 9 bases between. The CDR3 totals 14 residues. CDR3 sequence reads: CASSTGHNNSPLHF. The CDR3 region has the DNA TGTGCCAGTAGTACGGGACACAATAATTCACCCCTCCACTTT.

The chain uses TRBV5-6 and TRBJ1-6, with a weak D call TRBD1 (6 bases). The CDR3 runs 16 residues. Germline CDR1 is SGHDT and CDR2 is YYEEEE. The germline V and J ends were trimmed by 2 bases and 5 bases, with 14 bases remaining between them. The CDR3 coding sequence is TGTGCCAGCAGCTTCGACAGGTTTGCGAATAATTCACCCCTCCACTTT. Protein sequence: CASSFDRFANNSPLHF.

The chain is built from TRBV5-1 and TRBJ2-1, with 8 bases fitting TRBD2. This CDR3 comprises 17 residues. Germline CDR1 reads SGHRS; CDR2 reads YFSETQ. The ends lost 0 bases at V and 7 bases at J; junction bases unmatched: 12. As DNA, the CDR3 is TGCGCCAGCAGCTTGGGCCCCCGGGGGGGCGATCTTAATGAGCAGTTCTTC. The encoded protein is CASSLGPRGGDLNEQFF.

The chain's CDR3 is CASSLVSWTLNYEQYF. CDR3 nucleotides: TGTGCCAGCAGCTTAGTTTCGTGGACTTTAAACTACGAGCAGTACTTC. The rearrangement links TRBV7-9 to TRBJ2-7, with a tentative D call TRBD2 (5 bases). Trimming cost V 1 base and J 3 bases, with 16 bases left between them. The CDR3 spans 16 residues. Germline CDR1 is SEHNR and CDR2 is FQNEAQ (reference sequence).

The rearrangement joins TRBV2 to TRBJ1-1, with TRBD1 matching over 7 bases. Germline lookup yields CDR1 SNHLY and CDR2 FYNNEI. The V gene end was trimmed by 10 bases and the J gene end by 1 base; junction bases not matched to a gene: 6. This CDR3 has 13 amino acids. The CDR3 reads CATYRDRNTEAFF. CDR3 DNA sequence: TGTGCCACTTACCGGGACAGGAACACTGAAGCTTTCTTT.

This sequence joins TRBV2 and TRBJ2-3, with D perhaps matching TRBD2 (5 bases). Trimming left V 6 bases short and J 4 bases short, with 11 bases between. From germline, CDR1 is SNHLY and CDR2 FYNNEI. The CDR3 has 13 amino acids. CDR3 amino acids: CASRASSADTQYF. The CDR3 coding sequence is TGTGCCAGCAGAGCTAGCTCCGCAGATACGCAGTATTTT.

This clone was seen only once. The genes are TRBV28 and TRBJ1-2, with 7 bases identical to TRBD1. This CDR3 comprises 14 residues. Germline CDR1 reads MDHEN; CDR2 reads SYDVKM. V lost 5 bases to trimming and J lost 4 bases; unmatched junction nucleotides: 7. DNA for the CDR3: TGTGCCAGCAGTCCCGCGGACAGGTTCTATGGCTACACCTTC. Its translation is CASSPADRFYGYTF.

In its sample, this clone was seen a few times. The CDR3 reads CASSQPGQHRSSLFF. As DNA, the CDR3 is TGCGCCAGCAGCCAACCGGGACAGCATCGGTCGTCGCTGTTTTTT. The chain recombines TRBV4-1 with TRBJ2-2; 7 bases are a match to TRBD1. CDR1 and CDR2 (germline): MGHRA, YSYEKL. V was pared by 2 bases and J by 13 bases, with 13 bases of the junction left unmatched. There are 15 residues in the CDR3.

The chain recombines TRBV30 with TRBJ1-1; 7 bases line up with TRBD1. V was pared by 0 bases and J by 0 bases, with 13 bases of the junction left unmatched. Per germline, CDR1 GTSNPN and CDR2 SVGIG (reference sequence). The CDR3 covers 18 residues. The CDR3 sequence is CAWSVRLRGQSMNTEAFF. CDR3 bases: TGTGCCTGGAGTGTACGGTTGAGGGGACAGTCCATGAACACTGAAGCTTTCTTT.

This chain connects TRBV9 to TRBJ2-5, with a possible D match to TRBD1 (5 bases). The germline V and J ends were trimmed by 0 bases and 2 bases, with 11 bases remaining between them. This CDR3 spans 15 amino acids. Germline lookup yields CDR1 SGDLS and CDR2 YYNGEE. In DNA, the CDR3 is TGTGCCAGCAGCGTAGCTGAAGGGGAACAAGAGACCCAGTACTTC. Translating gives CASSVAEGEQETQYF. The whole variable domain, remainder taken from reference TRBV9 and TRBJ2-5, is DSGVTQTPKHLITATGQRVTLRCSPRSGDLSVYWYQQSLDQGLQFLIQYYNGEERAKGNILERFSAQQFPDLHSELNLSSLELGDSALYFCASSVAEGEQETQYFGPGTRLLVL.